The 29 T cell receptor beta chains below come from one sample, sequenced in a study of control samples from healthy donors and cancer patients. Profiling relied on immunoSEQ multiplex PCR, and the TCRdb table lists in-frame clones only, not all of them. The sample records 100,000 to 150,000 clones, over 85% being singletons. Sequencing input: blood. The receptors were sampled from a man between 18 and 29 years old in good health.

V and J are TRBV6-5 and TRBJ2-1, with 13 bases lining up with TRBD2. Germline values: CDR1 MNHEY, CDR2 SVGAGI. V dropped 6 bases and J dropped 8; count of bases not matched to a gene: 7. The CDR3 is 15 residues long. The CDR3 region has the DNA TGTGCCAGCAGACCTACTAGCGGGGGGGCAGATGAGCAGTTCTTC. It translates to CASRPTSGGADEQFF.

This chain joins TRBV15 and TRBJ2-4; 11 bases agree with TRBD2. Germline loops: CDR1 LNHNV, CDR2 YYDKDF (reference sequence). The V segment lost 1 base and the J segment 0 bases; nucleotides outside the gene matches: 5. The CDR3 covers 18 residues. In nucleotides, the CDR3 is TGTGCCACCAGCAGAGGGCTAGCGGGGGGCCTAGCCAAAAACATTCAGTACTTC. The encoded protein is CATSRGLAGGLAKNIQYF.

V usage is TRBV5-4 and J usage is TRBJ1-1, with a possible D match to TRBD1 (5 bases). CDR1 is SGHNT and CDR2 is YYREEE in the germline V gene (reference sequence). V was pared by 4 bases and J by 5 bases, with 24 bases between. This CDR3 has 17 amino acids. The DNA of the CDR3 is TGTGCCAGCAGCATCTTTGGGGGATGGGGGTTGGAGACTGAAGCTTTCTTT. This sequence encodes CASSIFGGWGLETEAFF.

The chain is built from TRBV11-2 and TRBJ2-2; no definite D call. Trimming took off 5 bases at V and 6 bases at J, with 7 bases between the two ends. The CDR3 contains 12 residues. Germline CDR1 and CDR2: SGHAT and FQNNGV. This CDR3 reads CASSLGSGELFF. The CDR3 bases are TGTGCCAGCAGCCTAGGCTCCGGGGAGCTGTTTTTT.

This chain joins TRBV4-2 and TRBJ1-3, with D maybe TRBD1 (6 bases). Trimming stripped 4 bases from V and 2 bases from J, with 15 bases between. Germline V CDR1 and CDR2: LGHNA, YNFKEQ. The CDR3 runs to 16 residues. The CDR3 loop is CASSPSQGSPGNTIYF. In DNA, the CDR3 is TGTGCCAGCAGCCCCTCACAGGGATCACCTGGAAACACCATATATTTT.

The chain's CDR3 is CASSERGRDNSPLHF. The DNA for the CDR3 is TGTGCCAGCAGTGAACGGGGACGGGATAATTCACCCCTCCACTTT. V and J are TRBV2 and TRBJ1-6; D is possibly TRBD1 (5 bases). CDR1 is SNHLY and CDR2 is FYNNEI in the germline V gene. The CDR3 runs 15 residues. V shed 2 bases and J shed 5 bases, with 10 bases lying between them.

The rearrangement links TRBV9 to TRBJ2-6; no clear D. This CDR3 has 17 residues. V was cut by 0 bases and J by 0 bases, with 10 bases left in between. The germline CDR1 and CDR2 sequences are SGDLS and YYNGEE. CDR3 nucleotides: TGTGCCAGCAGCGTAGGGCAACTCGGCTCTGGGGCCAACGTCCTGACTTTC. As protein: CASSVGQLGSGANVLTF.

This clone was found once. The chain links TRBV6-5 to TRBJ2-6; D ambiguous. V was pared by 6 bases and J by 0 bases, with 9 bases between. Germline V CDR1 and CDR2: MNHEY, SVGAGI. This CDR3 is 15 amino acids long. The CDR3, as DNA: TGTGCCAGCAGGAAGGCGTTCTCTGGGGCCAACGTCCTGACTTTC. Amino acid sequence: CASRKAFSGANVLTF.

This clone was counted once. J is TRBJ2-7 and V is TRBV6-5, with 7 bases fitting TRBD1. V shed 1 base, J shed 7 bases, and the junction held 7 bases outside the gene matches. Germline CDR1 is MNHEY and CDR2 is SVGAGI. The CDR3 extends over 14 amino acids. DNA for the CDR3: TGTGCCAGCAGTTACTGGGACAGCGGTTCGGAGCAGTACTTC. It yields the protein CASSYWDSGSEQYF.

This sequence joins TRBV3-1 (or the pseudogene TRBV3-2) and TRBJ2-5; the D is unclear. Germline CDR1 is LGHDT and CDR2 is YNNKEL (reference sequence). Trimming cost V 4 bases and J 5 bases, with 8 bases left between them. The CDR3 sequence is 12 residues long. CDR3 DNA sequence: TGTGCCAGCAGCCGGAATTTGGAGACCCAGTACTTC. Translation gives CASSRNLETQYF.

J is TRBJ1-2 and V is TRBV19; unclear D gene. V gave up 3 bases and J gave up 3 bases, with 14 bases separating them. Per the germline V gene, CDR1 is LNHDA and CDR2 is SQIVND (reference sequence). This CDR3 has 15 amino acids. The CDR3 sequence: CASSIRIVADYGYTF. CDR3 in DNA: TGTGCCAGTAGTATTCGGATCGTGGCGGACTATGGCTACACCTTC.

This chain connects TRBV5-6 to TRBJ1-5; 11 nucleotides agree with TRBD1. The germline gives CDR1 SGHDT, CDR2 YYEEEE. This CDR3 spans 16 amino acids. Trimming took 2 bases from V and 6 from J; bases not matched to a gene: 7. In DNA form, the CDR3 reads TGTGCCAGCAGCTTCGGGACAGGGGGTGGCGGTCAGCCCCAGCATTTT. Amino acid sequence: CASSFGTGGGGQPQHF. Full variable domain (remainder filled in from reference TRBV5-6 and TRBJ1-5): DAGVTQSPTHLIKTRGQQVTLRCSPKSGHDTVSWYQQALGQGPQFIFQYYEEEERQRGNFPDRFSGHQFPNYSSELNVNALLLGDSALYLCASSFGTGGGGQPQHFGDGTRLSIL.

This clone appeared a few times. The rearrangement joins TRBV6-5 to TRBJ1-4; D might be TRBD1 (6 bases). In germline, CDR1 is MNHEY, CDR2 SVGAGI. V was pared by 4 bases and J by 2 bases, with 11 bases between. The CDR3 totals 15 residues. In DNA form, the CDR3 reads TGTGCCAGCAGTTTCCAGGGGATCACTAATGAAAAACTGTTTTTT. It specifies CASSFQGITNEKLFF.

The genes are TRBV3-1 (or the pseudogene TRBV3-2) and TRBJ2-5, with 13 bases aligning to TRBD2. The CDR3 is 15 amino acids. Germline lookup yields CDR1 LGHDT and CDR2 YNNKEL (reference sequence). Trimming took 4 bases from V and 3 from J; bases not matched to a gene: 2. The CDR3 loop reads CASSPGTSGEETQYF. The CDR3 coding sequence is TGTGCCAGCAGCCCCGGGACTAGCGGGGAAGAGACCCAGTACTTC.

The chain combines TRBV5-1 with TRBJ2-1; 8 bases are a match to TRBD1. V shed 4 bases and J 9 bases; nucleotides not matched to a gene: 12. CDR3 length: 15 amino acids. Looked up from germline, CDR1 is SGHRS and CDR2 is YFSETQ. The CDR3 protein is CASSPDTGQGGEQFF. As DNA, the CDR3 is TGCGCCAGCAGCCCTGACACCGGACAGGGCGGTGAGCAGTTCTTC.

This clone was seen just once. V gene TRBV6-5 combines with J gene TRBJ1-4; perhaps TRBD1 as D (5 bases). The V and J ends lost 4 bases and 8 bases respectively, with 11 bases between them. This CDR3 has 13 amino acids. Germline V gene lookup returns CDR1 MNHEY and CDR2 SVGAGI. For the CDR3, the DNA is TGTGCCAGCAGTTTGGGGGTATTAGAAAAACTGTTTTTT. It is translated as CASSLGVLEKLFF.

The chain carries TRBV5-1 and TRBJ2-1, with D hard to call. This CDR3 comprises 11 residues. Germline CDR1 and CDR2: SGHRS and YFSETQ. Trimming left V 6 bases short and J 5 bases short, with 6 bases between. As DNA, the CDR3 is TGCGCCAGCAAAGTGAACAATGAGCAGTTCTTC. Its protein product is CASKVNNEQFF.

The V call is TRBV3-1 (or the pseudogene TRBV3-2), the J call TRBJ1-5; 9 bases match TRBD1. Germline values: CDR1 LGHDT, CDR2 YNNKEL (reference sequence). Trimming removed 6 bases from V and 7 bases from J; junction bases left unmatched: 4. This CDR3 region has 13 residues. For the CDR3, the DNA is TGTGCCAGCAGAGGGACAGGGAACCAGCCCCAGCATTTT. It encodes CASRGTGNQPQHF.

This chain joins TRBV9 and TRBJ2-2; D is unclear. Germline V gene sequence: CDR1 SGDLS, CDR2 YYNGEE. CDR3 length: 12 amino acids. V lost 0 bases to trimming and J lost 6 bases, with 3 bases between them. The CDR3, as DNA: TGTGCCAGCAGCGTAGTGGCCGGGGAGCTGTTTTTT. It encodes CASSVVAGELFF.

The CDR3 DNA follows: TGTGCCAGCAGTTTTAGTACTTTGGGGAAATCGGGAGCCAAGATCCCCTACGAGCAGTACTTC. This sequence encodes CASSFSTLGKSGAKIPYEQYF. The chain couples TRBV27 to TRBJ2-7, with D possibly TRBD2 on 6 matching bases. Trimming cost V 3 bases and J 2 bases, with 32 bases left between them. Germline CDR1 MNHEY, CDR2 SMNVEV (reference sequence). The CDR3 spans 21 residues.

The chain is built from TRBV2 and TRBJ2-1, with TRBD2 identical over 9 bases. The V and J ends lost 6 bases and 8 bases, in that order; junction bases with no gene match: 5. This CDR3 comprises 13 residues. CDR1 is SNHLY and CDR2 is FYNNEI in the germline V gene. The DNA for the CDR3 is TGTGCCAGCAGCGGACTAGCGAGGCATGAGCAGTTCTTC. Translating gives CASSGLARHEQFF.

J is TRBJ1-5 and V is TRBV6-2 or TRBV6-3; no reliable D call. The CDR3 is 16 residues long. V lost 0 bases to trimming and J lost 0 bases, with 9 bases between them. Germline CDR1 reads MNHEY; CDR2 reads SVGEGT. The CDR3 DNA reads as TGTGCCAGCAGTTACTCGAGGCGGAATAGCAATCAGCCCCAGCATTTT. As protein: CASSYSRRNSNQPQHF.

V usage is TRBV19 and J usage is TRBJ1-1, with D perhaps matching TRBD1 (6 bases). This CDR3 contains 13 residues. Germline CDR1 reads LNHDA; CDR2 reads SQIVND (reference sequence). Trimming pared 7 bases from V and 4 bases from J, leaving 13 bases between. As DNA, the CDR3 is TGTGCCAGTATGATACAGGGAGGCACTGAAGCTTTCTTT. Amino acid sequence: CASMIQGGTEAFF.

The rearrangement joins TRBV7-9 to TRBJ1-1; TRBD1 agrees at 8 bases. This CDR3 comprises 15 residues. The junction had 4 bases not matched to a gene; V was cut back by 1 base and J by 3 bases. CDR1 is SEHNR and CDR2 is FQNEAQ in the germline V gene (reference sequence). CDR3 sequence reads: CASSLGTGSDTEAFF. The CDR3 bases are TGTGCCAGCAGCTTAGGGACAGGGTCCGACACTGAAGCTTTCTTT.

V usage is TRBV7-9 and J usage is TRBJ2-7, with D hard to call. Germline V gene data show CDR1 as SEHNR and CDR2 as FQNEAQ (reference sequence). CDR3 length: 15 residues. Trimming pared 4 bases from V and 1 base from J, leaving 14 bases between. CDR3 residues: CASSSISWGSYEQYF. DNA for the CDR3: TGTGCCAGCAGCTCAATTTCGTGGGGTTCCTACGAGCAGTACTTC. The variable domain in full, with the rest retrieved from reference TRBV7-9 and TRBJ2-7, is DTGVSQNPRHKITKRGQNVTFRCDPISEHNRLYWYRQTLGQGPEFLTYFQNEAQLEKSRLLSDRFSAERPKGSFSTLEIQRTEQGDSAMYLCASSSISWGSYEQYFGPGTRLTVT.

The V and J genes are TRBV2 and TRBJ1-1; no definite D call. V shed 4 bases and J shed 0 bases, with 15 bases lying between them. The germline CDR1 and CDR2 sequences are SNHLY and FYNNEI. The CDR3 totals 16 residues. The CDR3 sequence is CASSGAVLNMNTEAFF. CDR3 coding DNA: TGTGCCAGCAGTGGCGCGGTCCTGAACATGAACACTGAAGCTTTCTTT.

The gene calls are TRBV5-1 and TRBJ2-3; D unresolved. CDR1 and CDR2 from the germline V gene are SGHRS and YFSETQ. The V end lost 4 bases, the J end lost 0 bases, and 15 bases lay between the germline ends. This CDR3 comprises 16 residues. CDR3 sequence reads: CASSHFSGPSTDTQYF. CDR3 nucleotides: TGCGCCAGCAGCCACTTCAGTGGGCCAAGCACAGATACGCAGTATTTT.

The gene calls are TRBV18 and TRBJ1-2; tentative D call: TRBD1 (5 bases). Germline CDR1 KGHSH, CDR2 LQKENI. The V end was cut by 4 bases, the J end by 3 bases, with 18 bases between. The CDR3 totals 16 residues. The CDR3 reads CASSRTGGPLDYGYTF. In nucleotides, the CDR3 is TGTGCCAGCTCACGTACGGGGGGTCCATTGGACTATGGCTACACCTTC. The complete variable domain, with remaining parts taken from reference TRBV18 and TRBJ1-2, reads NAGVMQNPRHLVRRRGQEARLRCSPMKGHSHVYWYRQLPEEGLKFMVYLQKENIIDESGMPKERFSAEFPKEGPSILRIQQVVRGDSAAYFCASSRTGGPLDYGYTFGSGTRLTVV.

The chain links TRBV19 to TRBJ2-1; 9 bases align to TRBD2. Germline V gene sequence: CDR1 LNHDA, CDR2 SQIVND (reference sequence). V trimming: 0 bases; J trimming: 8 bases; junction bases outside the gene matches: 8. The CDR3 is made up of 16 amino acids. The CDR3 here is CASSIDASGGFDEQFF. DNA of the CDR3: TGTGCCAGTAGTATAGATGCCAGCGGGGGGTTCGATGAGCAGTTCTTC.